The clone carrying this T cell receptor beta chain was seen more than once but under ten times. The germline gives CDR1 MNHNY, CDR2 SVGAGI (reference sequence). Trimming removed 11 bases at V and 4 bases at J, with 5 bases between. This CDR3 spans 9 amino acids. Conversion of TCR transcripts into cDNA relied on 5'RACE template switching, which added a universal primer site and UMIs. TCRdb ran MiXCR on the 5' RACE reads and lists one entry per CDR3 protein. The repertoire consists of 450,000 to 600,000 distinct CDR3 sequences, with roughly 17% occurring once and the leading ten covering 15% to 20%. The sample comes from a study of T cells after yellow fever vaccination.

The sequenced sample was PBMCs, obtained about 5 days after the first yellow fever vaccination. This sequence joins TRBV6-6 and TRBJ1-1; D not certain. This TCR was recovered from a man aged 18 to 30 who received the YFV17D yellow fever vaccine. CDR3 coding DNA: TGTGCCCGTAGCACTGAAGCTTTCTTT. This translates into CARSTEAFF.